This is a list of T cell receptor beta chains from one sample in a study of beta chain features in type 1 diabetes. TCRdb's table, derived via immunoSEQ multiplex PCR, lists solely in-frame clones and lacks some. The sample lists 300,000 to 400,000 clones, about 10% occurring once. The sequenced sample consisted of central memory CD4+ T cells from blood. Every receptor here comes from a man aged 25-45 years with type 1 diabetes. The CDR3 runs from the conserved cysteine through the conserved F or W. The order of the fields is clone size, V gene, J gene, D gene, CDR3 protein, CDR3 DNA. A D gene is named only where the DNA matches it firmly. The size entry is marked missing in some rows and otherwise reads once, few, many or a size class.

clone size: NA; V gene: TRBV5-4; J gene: TRBJ2-7; D gene: NA; CDR3 protein: CASSQDLLNYEQYF; CDR3 DNA: TGTGCCAGCAGCCAAGATCTACTAAACTACGAGCAGTACTTC
clone size: few; V gene: TRBV28; J gene: TRBJ2-7; D gene: NA; CDR3 protein: CASSPIVGVDEQYF; CDR3 DNA: TGTGCCAGCAGTCCCATCGTGGGAGTCGACGAGCAGTACTTC
clone size: NA; V gene: TRBV7-2; J gene: TRBJ2-3; D gene: NA; CDR3 protein: CASSFDRSTDTQYF; CDR3 DNA: TGTGCCAGCAGCTTCGACAGGAGCACAGATACGCAGTATTTT
clone size: NA; V gene: TRBV5-8; J gene: TRBJ2-1; D gene: TRBD1; CDR3 protein: CASSIGQADNEQFF; CDR3 DNA: TGTGCCAGCAGCATAGGACAGGCGGACAATGAGCAGTTCTTC
clone size: NA; V gene: TRBV5-4; J gene: TRBJ1-1; D gene: TRBD1; CDR3 protein: CASSLDRVPAFF; CDR3 DNA: TGTGCCAGCAGCCTGGACAGGGTCCCAGCTTTCTTT
clone size: NA; V gene: TRBV28; J gene: TRBJ2-1; D gene: NA; CDR3 protein: CASPPEGGYNEQFF; CDR3 DNA: TGTGCCAGTCCCCCAGAGGGGGGCTACAATGAGCAGTTCTTC
clone size: few; V gene: TRBV13; J gene: TRBJ2-1; D gene: NA; CDR3 protein: CASSQAAGPMPPEQFF; CDR3 DNA: TGCGCCAGCAGCCAAGCGGCGGGACCAATGCCCCCTGAGCAGTTCTTC
clone size: NA; V gene: TRBV4-3; J gene: TRBJ1-3; D gene: NA; CDR3 protein: CASSQGGAENTIYF; CDR3 DNA: TGCGCCAGCAGCCAAGGGGGCGCGGAAAACACCATATATTTT
clone size: few; V gene: TRBV4-1; J gene: TRBJ2-5; D gene: TRBD2; CDR3 protein: CASSQLAGVSQETQYF; CDR3 DNA: TGCGCCAGCAGCCAACTCGCGGGAGTAAGTCAAGAGACCCAGTACTTC
clone size: few; V gene: TRBV11-3; J gene: TRBJ2-5; D gene: NA; CDR3 protein: CASSLDWDSGAETQYF; CDR3 DNA: TGTGCCAGCAGCTTAGATTGGGACAGCGGGGCGGAGACCCAGTACTTC
clone size: NA; V gene: TRBV7-8; J gene: TRBJ2-1; D gene: TRBD2; CDR3 protein: CASSSRGEGRSNEQFF; CDR3 DNA: TGTGCCAGCAGCAGTCGGGGGGAGGGACGGAGTAATGAGCAGTTCTTC
clone size: NA; V gene: TRBV7-3; J gene: TRBJ1-4; D gene: NA; CDR3 protein: CASSLGVNEKLFF; CDR3 DNA: TGTGCCAGCAGCCTAGGGGTTAACGAAAAACTGTTTTTT
clone size: few; V gene: TRBV7-2; J gene: TRBJ1-1; D gene: NA; CDR3 protein: CASSHLGDNLWRNTEAFF; CDR3 DNA: TGTGCCAGCAGCCATCTCGGGGACAACTTATGGCGGAACACTGAAGCTTTCTTT
clone size: NA; V gene: TRBV6-6; J gene: TRBJ2-1; D gene: NA; CDR3 protein: CASSPSGSSGEFF; CDR3 DNA: TGTGCCAGCAGCCCCAGCGGGTCCTCGGGGGAGTTCTTC
clone size: few; V gene: TRBV5-6; J gene: TRBJ2-3; D gene: NA; CDR3 protein: CASSLRTDTQYF; CDR3 DNA: TGTGCCAGCAGCCTTCGGACGGATACGCAGTATTTT
clone size: NA; V gene: TRBV29-1; J gene: TRBJ2-7; D gene: NA; CDR3 protein: CSVKQGTGLGEQYF; CDR3 DNA: TGCAGCGTAAAGCAGGGCACGGGATTGGGCGAGCAGTACTTC
clone size: many; V gene: TRBV19; J gene: TRBJ1-5; D gene: NA; CDR3 protein: CASRGGQPQHF; CDR3 DNA: TGTGCCAGTCGTGGAGGACAGCCCCAGCATTTT
clone size: few; V gene: TRBV4-3; J gene: TRBJ2-1; D gene: NA; CDR3 protein: CASSQEEGAYNEQFF; CDR3 DNA: TGCGCCAGCAGCCAAGAGGAGGGGGCCTACAATGAGCAGTTCTTC
clone size: NA; V gene: TRBV4-2; J gene: TRBJ2-1; D gene: NA; CDR3 protein: CASSQGGLSNNEQFF; CDR3 DNA: TGTGCCAGCAGCCAGGGGGGACTCTCGAATAATGAGCAGTTCTTC
clone size: few; V gene: TRBV6-5; J gene: TRBJ1-2; D gene: NA; CDR3 protein: CASSYMAVRSNYGYTF; CDR3 DNA: TGTGCCAGCAGTTACATGGCAGTCAGATCTAACTATGGCTACACCTTC
clone size: few; V gene: TRBV6-1; J gene: TRBJ2-2; D gene: NA; CDR3 protein: CASSRARNTGELFF; CDR3 DNA: TGTGCCAGCAGTCGGGCGAGAAACACCGGGGAGCTGTTTTTT
clone size: few; V gene: TRBV4-1; J gene: TRBJ2-2; D gene: TRBD1; CDR3 protein: CASSSPGQGVNTGELFF; CDR3 DNA: TGCGCCAGCAGCTCCCCGGGACAGGGAGTGAACACCGGGGAGCTGTTTTTT
clone size: few; V gene: TRBV7-2; J gene: TRBJ1-4; D gene: TRBD1; CDR3 protein: CASSPRGQLNEKLFF; CDR3 DNA: TGTGCCAGCAGCCCTCGGGGACAGCTGAATGAAAAACTGTTTTTT
clone size: once; V gene: TRBV2; J gene: TRBJ2-7; D gene: TRBD2; CDR3 protein: CASFRLAGSYEQYF; CDR3 DNA: TGTGCCAGCTTTAGACTAGCGGGCTCCTACGAGCAGTACTTC
clone size: few; V gene: TRBV7-3; J gene: TRBJ1-2; D gene: NA; CDR3 protein: CASSLAQASNYGYTF; CDR3 DNA: TGTGCCAGCAGCTTAGCACAGGCGAGTAACTATGGCTACACCTTC
clone size: NA; V gene: TRBV5-1; J gene: TRBJ2-7; D gene: TRBD1; CDR3 protein: CASSSLQGAEEQYF; CDR3 DNA: TGCGCCAGCAGCTCCTTACAGGGGGCAGAAGAGCAGTACTTC
clone size: few; V gene: TRBV19; J gene: TRBJ1-2; D gene: NA; CDR3 protein: CASSWSAGGGWYGYTF; CDR3 DNA: TGTGCCAGTAGTTGGAGTGCAGGCGGTGGATGGTATGGCTACACCTTC
clone size: few; V gene: TRBV30; J gene: TRBJ1-1; D gene: NA; CDR3 protein: CAWGGQMNTEAFF; CDR3 DNA: TGTGCCTGGGGCGGACAGATGAACACTGAAGCTTTCTTT
clone size: few; V gene: TRBV5-1; J gene: TRBJ1-1; D gene: NA; CDR3 protein: CASSLLGSANTEAFF; CDR3 DNA: TGCGCCAGCAGCTTATTGGGCAGTGCGAACACTGAAGCTTTCTTT
clone size: few; V gene: TRBV28; J gene: TRBJ1-1; D gene: TRBD1; CDR3 protein: CASSFHGTGEAFF; CDR3 DNA: TGTGCCAGCAGTTTCCACGGGACAGGGGAAGCTTTCTTT
clone size: NA; V gene: TRBV6-1; J gene: TRBJ2-5; D gene: TRBD1; CDR3 protein: CASSSWDRGKETQYF; CDR3 DNA: TGCGCCAGCAGTTCTTGGGACAGGGGGAAAGAGACCCAGTACTTC
clone size: NA; V gene: TRBV7-8; J gene: TRBJ2-5; D gene: NA; CDR3 protein: CASSLVTQYF; CDR3 DNA: TGTGCCAGCAGCCTCGTGACCCAGTACTTC
clone size: few; V gene: TRBV7-9; J gene: TRBJ2-2; D gene: TRBD2; CDR3 protein: CASSQKREDTGELFF; CDR3 DNA: TGTGCCAGCAGCCAGAAGCGGGAGGACACCGGGGAGCTGTTTTTT
clone size: NA; V gene: TRBV10-3; J gene: TRBJ2-7; D gene: TRBD1; CDR3 protein: CAITYGTGNYEQYF; CDR3 DNA: TGTGCCATCACCTATGGGACAGGGAACTACGAGCAGTACTTC
clone size: NA; V gene: TRBV9; J gene: TRBJ2-1; D gene: NA; CDR3 protein: CASSVAPNNEQFF; CDR3 DNA: TGTGCCAGCAGCGTAGCTCCAAACAATGAGCAGTTCTTC
clone size: NA; V gene: TRBV29-1; J gene: TRBJ1-1; D gene: NA; CDR3 protein: CSVEELGNTEAFF; CDR3 DNA: TGCAGCGTTGAAGAGTTGGGGAACACTGAAGCTTTCTTT
clone size: many; V gene: TRBV6-6; J gene: TRBJ2-2; D gene: TRBD1; CDR3 protein: CASKDRGYANTGELFF; CDR3 DNA: TGTGCCAGCAAAGACAGGGGATATGCGAACACCGGGGAGCTGTTTTTT
clone size: few; V gene: TRBV5-1; J gene: TRBJ2-7; D gene: TRBD1; CDR3 protein: CASSLAILGGQGYEQYF; CDR3 DNA: TGCGCCAGCAGCTTGGCTATACTGGGGGGACAGGGCTACGAGCAGTACTTC
clone size: NA; V gene: TRBV5-1; J gene: TRBJ1-2; D gene: NA; CDR3 protein: CASSLSAGQDDYGYTF; CDR3 DNA: TGCGCCAGCAGCTTGTCTGCGGGGCAGGATGACTATGGCTACACCTTC
clone size: few; V gene: TRBV7-8; J gene: TRBJ2-3; D gene: NA; CDR3 protein: CASSPRTYSTDTQYF; CDR3 DNA: TGTGCCAGCAGCCCGCGGACTTATAGCACAGATACGCAGTATTTT
clone size: few; V gene: TRBV25-1; J gene: TRBJ2-5; D gene: NA; CDR3 protein: CASRMGRKETQYF; CDR3 DNA: TGTGCCAGCAGAATGGGACGAAAAGAGACCCAGTACTTC
clone size: few; V gene: TRBV30; J gene: TRBJ2-7; D gene: TRBD1; CDR3 protein: CAWRPVWGQGAYEQYF; CDR3 DNA: TGTGCCTGGAGGCCGGTATGGGGACAGGGGGCCTACGAGCAGTACTTC
clone size: few; V gene: TRBV5-1; J gene: TRBJ1-2; D gene: NA; CDR3 protein: CASRTGPEYGYTF; CDR3 DNA: TGCGCCAGCAGGACAGGCCCAGAGTATGGCTACACCTTC
clone size: NA; V gene: TRBV11-2; J gene: TRBJ2-2; D gene: NA; CDR3 protein: CASSRNRGRAGELFF; CDR3 DNA: TGTGCCAGCAGCCGGAACAGGGGGAGGGCCGGGGAGCTGTTTTTT
clone size: many; V gene: TRBV9; J gene: TRBJ2-7; D gene: TRBD2; CDR3 protein: CASSVAPSGLSREQYF; CDR3 DNA: TGTGCCAGCAGCGTAGCTCCTAGCGGCCTGTCACGCGAGCAGTACTTC
clone size: few; V gene: TRBV7-8; J gene: TRBJ1-5; D gene: NA; CDR3 protein: CASSLGVAGEGQPQHF; CDR3 DNA: TGTGCCAGCAGCTTAGGGGTTGCGGGGGAGGGGCAGCCCCAGCATTTT
clone size: few; V gene: TRBV14; J gene: TRBJ2-5; D gene: NA; CDR3 protein: CASSQDRATQYF; CDR3 DNA: TGTGCCAGCAGCCAAGATAGGGCGACCCAGTACTTC
clone size: NA; V gene: TRBV11-3; J gene: TRBJ2-5; D gene: NA; CDR3 protein: CASSLEAQETQYF; CDR3 DNA: TGTGCCAGCAGCTTAGAAGCCCAAGAGACCCAGTACTTC
clone size: few; V gene: TRBV7-2; J gene: TRBJ2-1; D gene: TRBD1; CDR3 protein: CASSFGTVDNEQFF; CDR3 DNA: TGTGCCAGCAGCTTCGGGACAGTTGACAATGAGCAGTTCTTC
clone size: NA; V gene: TRBV18; J gene: TRBJ1-5; D gene: NA; CDR3 protein: CASSSNRVDQPQHF; CDR3 DNA: TGTGCCAGCTCATCCAACAGGGTCGATCAGCCCCAGCATTTT
clone size: few; V gene: TRBV7-6; J gene: TRBJ2-2; D gene: NA; CDR3 protein: CASSLNIRQPKGNTGELFF; CDR3 DNA: TGTGCCAGCAGCTTAAATATAAGACAACCCAAAGGGAACACCGGGGAGCTGTTTTTT
clone size: few; V gene: TRBV5-4; J gene: TRBJ2-5; D gene: NA; CDR3 protein: CASSSPGMSQETQYF; CDR3 DNA: TGTGCCAGCAGCTCGCCGGGAATGAGTCAAGAGACCCAGTACTTC
clone size: few; V gene: TRBV5-1; J gene: TRBJ2-5; D gene: NA; CDR3 protein: CASSRSAGQETQYF; CDR3 DNA: TGCGCCAGCAGCCGAAGCGCGGGACAAGAGACCCAGTACTTC
clone size: few; V gene: TRBV12-5; J gene: TRBJ2-1; D gene: TRBD2; CDR3 protein: CASGLGTSGSTYNEQFF; CDR3 DNA: TGTGCTAGTGGTTTGGGGACTAGCGGGAGTACCTACAATGAGCAGTTCTTC
clone size: NA; V gene: TRBV5-5; J gene: TRBJ2-6; D gene: NA; CDR3 protein: CASSLRGAGANVLTF; CDR3 DNA: TGTGCCAGCAGCTTACGGGGTGCTGGGGCCAACGTCCTGACTTTC
clone size: few; V gene: TRBV18; J gene: TRBJ2-2; D gene: NA; CDR3 protein: CASSPGGGTGELFF; CDR3 DNA: TGTGCCAGCTCACCTGGCGGCGGGACCGGGGAGCTGTTTTTT
clone size: NA; V gene: TRBV30; J gene: TRBJ2-3; D gene: NA; CDR3 protein: CAWRGASTDTQYF; CDR3 DNA: TGTGCCTGGAGAGGGGCTAGCACAGATACGCAGTATTTT
clone size: NA; V gene: TRBV11-2; J gene: TRBJ2-3; D gene: TRBD1; CDR3 protein: CASSSPPGGPTDTQYF; CDR3 DNA: TGTGCCAGCAGCTCTCCCCCAGGGGGCCCCACAGATACGCAGTATTTT
clone size: many; V gene: TRBV5-1; J gene: TRBJ1-1; D gene: NA; CDR3 protein: CASSLGYTGSTEAFF; CDR3 DNA: TGCGCCAGCAGCTTGGGATACACAGGGTCCACTGAAGCTTTCTTT
clone size: few; V gene: TRBV5-1; J gene: TRBJ1-1; D gene: NA; CDR3 protein: CASSLEGLSVTEAFF; CDR3 DNA: TGCGCCAGCAGCTTGGAGGGCCTCTCCGTCACTGAAGCTTTCTTT